This T cell receptor beta chain was recorded in a study of blood T cell repertoires in COVID-19. Study background: Donors in the United States, Italy and Spain gave samples during acute or convalescent COVID-19. In each case, the material was cDNA or gDNA derived from T cells, B-cell-depleted T cells, or PBMCs.

Germline CDR1 SSHAT, CDR2 FNYEAQ (reference sequence). Trimming pared 1 base from V and 3 bases from J, leaving 12 bases between. This CDR3 comprises 15 residues. Original analysis: Nucleated cell counts were estimated from reference gene primer amplification. Profiled with immunoSEQ multiplex PCR; TCRdb holds only in-frame clones, not every one. V, J and clone size derive from that table, while D and trimming were established from the DNA sequence. The table has roughly 39,000 clones, around nine tenths seen once. What was sequenced was peripheral blood. The sequence came from a human donor in a cohort sampled during active COVID-19. The gene calls are TRBV7-7 and TRBJ1-2, with D possibly TRBD1 on 5 matching bases. DNA of the CDR3: TGTGCCAGCAGCTTAGGAATTAAGACAGACTATGGCTACACCTTC. It translates to CASSLGIKTDYGYTF.